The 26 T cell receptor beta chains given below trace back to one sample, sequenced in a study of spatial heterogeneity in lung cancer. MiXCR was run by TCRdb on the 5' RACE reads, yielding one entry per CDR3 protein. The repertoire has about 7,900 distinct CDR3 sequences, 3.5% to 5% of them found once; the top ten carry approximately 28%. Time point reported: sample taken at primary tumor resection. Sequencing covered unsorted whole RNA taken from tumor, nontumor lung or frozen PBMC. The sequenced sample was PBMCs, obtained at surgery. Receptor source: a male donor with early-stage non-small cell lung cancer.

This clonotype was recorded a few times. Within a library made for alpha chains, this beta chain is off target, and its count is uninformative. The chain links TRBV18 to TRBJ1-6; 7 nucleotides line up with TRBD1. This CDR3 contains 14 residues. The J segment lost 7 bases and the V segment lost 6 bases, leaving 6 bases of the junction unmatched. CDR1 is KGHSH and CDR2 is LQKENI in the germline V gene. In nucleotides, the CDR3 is TGTGCCAGCTCCCCTGGGACAGCAAATTCACCCCTCCACTTT. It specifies CASSPGTANSPLHF.

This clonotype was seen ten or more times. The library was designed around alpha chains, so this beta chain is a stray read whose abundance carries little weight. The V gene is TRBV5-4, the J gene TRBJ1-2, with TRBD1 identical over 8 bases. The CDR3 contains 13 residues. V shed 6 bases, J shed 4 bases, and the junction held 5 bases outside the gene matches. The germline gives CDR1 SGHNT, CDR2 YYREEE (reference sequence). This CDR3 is CASTRQGTYGYTF. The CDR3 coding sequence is TGTGCCAGCACCCGACAGGGGACCTATGGCTACACCTTC.

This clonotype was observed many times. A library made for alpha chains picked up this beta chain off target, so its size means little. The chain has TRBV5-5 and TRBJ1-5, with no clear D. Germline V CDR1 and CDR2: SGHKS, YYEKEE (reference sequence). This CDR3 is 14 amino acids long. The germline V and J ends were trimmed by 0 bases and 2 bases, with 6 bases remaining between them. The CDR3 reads CASSLGGGNQPQHF. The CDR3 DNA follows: TGTGCCAGCAGCTTGGGAGGAGGCAATCAGCCCCAGCATTTT.

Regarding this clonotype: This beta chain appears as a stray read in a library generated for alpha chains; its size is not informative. CDR3 amino acids: CASSEFRPTTGELFF. The CDR3 nucleotides are TGTGCCAGCAGTGAATTTCGCCCAACCACCGGGGAGCTGTTTTTT. The J gene is TRBJ2-2, the V gene TRBV2, with D hard to call. The CDR3 loop spans 15 amino acids. V was pared by 2 bases and J by 4 bases, with 11 bases between. Germline CDR1 is SNHLY and CDR2 is FYNNEI.

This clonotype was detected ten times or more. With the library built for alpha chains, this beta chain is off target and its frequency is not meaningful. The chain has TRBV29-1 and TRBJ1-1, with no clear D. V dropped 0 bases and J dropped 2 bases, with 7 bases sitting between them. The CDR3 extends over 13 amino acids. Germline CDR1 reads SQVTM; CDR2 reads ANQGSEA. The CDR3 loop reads CSVEDLRNTEAFF. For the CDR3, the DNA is TGCAGCGTTGAAGACCTGAGAAACACTGAAGCTTTCTTT.

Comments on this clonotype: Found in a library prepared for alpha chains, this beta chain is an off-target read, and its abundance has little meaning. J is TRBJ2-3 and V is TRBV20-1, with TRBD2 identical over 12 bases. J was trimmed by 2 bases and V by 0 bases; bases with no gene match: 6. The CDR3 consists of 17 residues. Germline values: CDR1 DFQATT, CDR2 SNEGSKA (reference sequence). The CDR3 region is CSARDQTSGGYTDTQYF. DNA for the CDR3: TGCAGTGCTAGAGATCAAACTAGCGGGGGGTACACAGATACGCAGTATTTT.

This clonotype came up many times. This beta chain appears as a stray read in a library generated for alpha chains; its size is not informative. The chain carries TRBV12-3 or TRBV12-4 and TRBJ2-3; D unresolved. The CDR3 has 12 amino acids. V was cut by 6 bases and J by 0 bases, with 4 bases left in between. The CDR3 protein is CASSLSTDTQYF. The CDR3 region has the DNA TGTGCCAGCAGCCTCAGCACAGATACGCAGTATTTT.

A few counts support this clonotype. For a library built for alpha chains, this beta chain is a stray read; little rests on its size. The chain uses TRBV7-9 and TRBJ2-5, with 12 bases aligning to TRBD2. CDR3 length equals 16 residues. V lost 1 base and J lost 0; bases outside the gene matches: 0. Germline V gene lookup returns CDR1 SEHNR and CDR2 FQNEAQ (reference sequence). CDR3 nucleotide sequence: TGTGCCAGCAGCTTAGGACTAGCGGGGGACCAAGAGACCCAGTACTTC. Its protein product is CASSLGLAGDQETQYF.

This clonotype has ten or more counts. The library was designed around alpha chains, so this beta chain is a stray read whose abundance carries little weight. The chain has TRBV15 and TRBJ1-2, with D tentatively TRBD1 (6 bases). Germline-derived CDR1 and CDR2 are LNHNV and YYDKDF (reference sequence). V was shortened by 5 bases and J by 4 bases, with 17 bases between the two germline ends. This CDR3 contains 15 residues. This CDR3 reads CATSPKRTAFYGYTF. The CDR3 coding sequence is TGTGCCACCAGCCCAAAACGGACAGCCTTCTATGGCTACACCTTC.

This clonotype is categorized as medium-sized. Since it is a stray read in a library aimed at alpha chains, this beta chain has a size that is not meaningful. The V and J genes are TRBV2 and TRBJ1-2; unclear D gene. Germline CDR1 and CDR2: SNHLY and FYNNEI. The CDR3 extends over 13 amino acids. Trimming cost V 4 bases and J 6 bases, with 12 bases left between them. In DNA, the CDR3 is TGTGCCAGCAGTGGTTTTGAAATAGATGGCTACACCTTC. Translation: CASSGFEIDGYTF.

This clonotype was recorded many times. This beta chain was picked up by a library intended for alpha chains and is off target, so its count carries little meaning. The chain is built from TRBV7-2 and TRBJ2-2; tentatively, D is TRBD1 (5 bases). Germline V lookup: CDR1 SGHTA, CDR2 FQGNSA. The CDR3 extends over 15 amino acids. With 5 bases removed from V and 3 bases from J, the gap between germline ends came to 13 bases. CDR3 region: CASSPPTRDTGELFF. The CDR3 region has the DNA TGTGCCAGCAGCCCACCTACCAGGGACACCGGGGAGCTGTTTTTT.

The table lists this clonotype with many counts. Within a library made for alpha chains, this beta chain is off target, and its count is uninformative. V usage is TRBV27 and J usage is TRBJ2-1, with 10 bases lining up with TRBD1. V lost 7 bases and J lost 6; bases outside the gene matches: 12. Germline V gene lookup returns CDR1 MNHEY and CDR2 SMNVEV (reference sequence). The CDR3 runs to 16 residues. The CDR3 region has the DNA TGTGCCAGCACCTCTCAACGGACAGGGGGTATCAATGAGCAGTTCTTC. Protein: CASTSQRTGGINEQFF.

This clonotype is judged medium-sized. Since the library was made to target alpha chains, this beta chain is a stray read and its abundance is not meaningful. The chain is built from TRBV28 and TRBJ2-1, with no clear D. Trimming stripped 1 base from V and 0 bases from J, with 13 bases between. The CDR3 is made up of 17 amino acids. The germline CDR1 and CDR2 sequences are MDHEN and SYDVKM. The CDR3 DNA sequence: TGTGCCAGCAGTTTATTTGGCAGCCTGAGCTCCTACAATGAGCAGTTCTTC. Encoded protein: CASSLFGSLSSYNEQFF.

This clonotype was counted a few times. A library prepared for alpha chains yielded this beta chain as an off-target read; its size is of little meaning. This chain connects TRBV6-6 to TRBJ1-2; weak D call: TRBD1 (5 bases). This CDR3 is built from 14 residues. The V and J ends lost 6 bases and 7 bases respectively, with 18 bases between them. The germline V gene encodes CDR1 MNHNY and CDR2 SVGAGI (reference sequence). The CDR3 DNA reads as TGTGCCAGCAGGGGGGAGAGCCGAATTACTGGCTACACCTTC. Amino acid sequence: CASRGESRITGYTF.

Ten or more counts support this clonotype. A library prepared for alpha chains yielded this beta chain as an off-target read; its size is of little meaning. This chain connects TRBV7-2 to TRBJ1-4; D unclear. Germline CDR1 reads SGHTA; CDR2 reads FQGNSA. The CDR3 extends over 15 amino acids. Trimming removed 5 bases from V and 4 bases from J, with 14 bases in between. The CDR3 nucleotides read TGTGCCAGCAGCCCATTGGGCCTTGGTAATGAAAAACTGTTTTTT. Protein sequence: CASSPLGLGNEKLFF. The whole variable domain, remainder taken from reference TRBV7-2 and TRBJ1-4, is GAGVSQSPSNKVTEKGKDVELRCDPISGHTALYWYRQSLGQGLEFLIYFQGNSAPDKSGLPSDRFSAERTGGSVSTLTIQRTQQEDSAVYLCASSPLGLGNEKLFFGSGTQLSVL.

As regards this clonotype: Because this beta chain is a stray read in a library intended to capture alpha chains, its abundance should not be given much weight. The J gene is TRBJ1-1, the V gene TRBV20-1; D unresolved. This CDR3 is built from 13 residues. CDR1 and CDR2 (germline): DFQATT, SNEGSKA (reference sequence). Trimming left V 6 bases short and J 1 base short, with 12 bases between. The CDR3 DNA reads TGCAGTGCCCATGAGGATCGGAACACTGAAGCTTTCTTT. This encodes CSAHEDRNTEAFF.

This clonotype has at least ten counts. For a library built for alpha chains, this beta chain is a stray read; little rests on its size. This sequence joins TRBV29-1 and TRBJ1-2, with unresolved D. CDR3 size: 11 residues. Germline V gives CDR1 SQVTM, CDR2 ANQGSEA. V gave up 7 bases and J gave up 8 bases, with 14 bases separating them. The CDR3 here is CSAWGSEGYTF. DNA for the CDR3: TGCAGCGCGTGGGGATCGGAGGGCTACACCTTC.

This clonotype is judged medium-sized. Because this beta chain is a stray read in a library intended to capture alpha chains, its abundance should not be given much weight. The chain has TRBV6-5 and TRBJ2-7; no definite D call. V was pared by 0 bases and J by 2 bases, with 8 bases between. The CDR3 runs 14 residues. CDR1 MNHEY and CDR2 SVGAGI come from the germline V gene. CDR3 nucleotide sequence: TGTGCCAGCAGTTACTCGGCCACAGCCTACGAGCAGTACTTC. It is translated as CASSYSATAYEQYF.

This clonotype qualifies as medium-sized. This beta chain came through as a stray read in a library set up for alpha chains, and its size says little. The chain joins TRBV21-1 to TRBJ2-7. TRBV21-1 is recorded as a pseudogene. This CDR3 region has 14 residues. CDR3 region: CASSKGGRSYEQYV. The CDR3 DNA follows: TGTGCCAGCAGCAAAGGGGGTCGGTCCTACGAGCAGTACGTC.

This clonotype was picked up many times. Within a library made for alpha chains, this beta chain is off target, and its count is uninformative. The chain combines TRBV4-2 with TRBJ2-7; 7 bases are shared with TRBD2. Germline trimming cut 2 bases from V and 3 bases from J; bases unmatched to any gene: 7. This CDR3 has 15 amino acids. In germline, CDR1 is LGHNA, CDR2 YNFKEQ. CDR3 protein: CASSQTGGGRYEQYF. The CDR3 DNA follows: TGTGCCAGCAGCCAAACAGGCGGGGGTCGCTACGAGCAGTACTTC.

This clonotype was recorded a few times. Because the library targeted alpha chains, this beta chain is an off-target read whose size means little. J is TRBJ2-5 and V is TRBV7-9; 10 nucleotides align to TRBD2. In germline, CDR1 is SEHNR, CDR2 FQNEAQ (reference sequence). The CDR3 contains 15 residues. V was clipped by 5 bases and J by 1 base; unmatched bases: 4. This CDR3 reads CASSNQRGGQETQYF. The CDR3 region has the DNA TGTGCCAGCAGCAACCAGCGGGGGGGCCAAGAGACCCAGTACTTC.

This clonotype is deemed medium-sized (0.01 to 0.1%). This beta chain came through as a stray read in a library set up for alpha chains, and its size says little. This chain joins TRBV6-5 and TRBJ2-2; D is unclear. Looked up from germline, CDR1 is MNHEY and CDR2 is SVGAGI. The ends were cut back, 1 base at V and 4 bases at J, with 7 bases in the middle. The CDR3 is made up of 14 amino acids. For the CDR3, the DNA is TGTGCCAGCAGTTACTGGGCGAGCACCGGGGAGCTGTTTTTT. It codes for CASSYWASTGELFF.

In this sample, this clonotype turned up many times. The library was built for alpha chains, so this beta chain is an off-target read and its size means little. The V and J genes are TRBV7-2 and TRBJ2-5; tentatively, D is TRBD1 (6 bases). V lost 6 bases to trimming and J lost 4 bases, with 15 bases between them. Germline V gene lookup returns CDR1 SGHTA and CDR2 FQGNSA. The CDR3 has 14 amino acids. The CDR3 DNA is TGTGCCAGCAGTCGTAACAGGGTAGGAGAGACCCAGTACTTC. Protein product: CASSRNRVGETQYF.

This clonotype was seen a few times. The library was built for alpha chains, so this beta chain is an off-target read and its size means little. CDR3 region: CASSPQAGWTDTQYF. Here the CDR3 DNA reads TGTGCCAGCAGCCCCCAGGCGGGTTGGACAGATACGCAGTATTTT. This chain links TRBV7-2 with TRBJ2-3; possible D gene TRBD2, 5 bases. CDR3 length: 15 residues. From germline, CDR1 is SGHTA and CDR2 FQGNSA. The V end lost 5 bases, the J end lost 3 bases, and 15 bases lay between the germline ends.

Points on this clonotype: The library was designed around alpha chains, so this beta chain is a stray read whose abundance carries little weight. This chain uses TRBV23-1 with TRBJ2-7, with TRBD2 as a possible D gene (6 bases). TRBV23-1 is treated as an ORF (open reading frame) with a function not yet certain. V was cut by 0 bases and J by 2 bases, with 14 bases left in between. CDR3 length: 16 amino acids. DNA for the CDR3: TGCGCCAGCAGTCAATCGAGTGGCGGGATCACCTACGAGCAGTACTTC. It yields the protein CASSQSSGGITYEQYF.

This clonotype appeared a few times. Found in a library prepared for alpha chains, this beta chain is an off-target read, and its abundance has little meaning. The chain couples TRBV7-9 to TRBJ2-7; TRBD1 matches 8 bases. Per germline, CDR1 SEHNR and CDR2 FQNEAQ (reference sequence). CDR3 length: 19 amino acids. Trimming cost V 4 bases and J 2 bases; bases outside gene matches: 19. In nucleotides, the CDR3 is TGTGCCAGCAGCTCAACCGGGACAGGACCAAAAGGTCCTCCCTACGAGCAGTACTTC. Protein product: CASSSTGTGPKGPPYEQYF.